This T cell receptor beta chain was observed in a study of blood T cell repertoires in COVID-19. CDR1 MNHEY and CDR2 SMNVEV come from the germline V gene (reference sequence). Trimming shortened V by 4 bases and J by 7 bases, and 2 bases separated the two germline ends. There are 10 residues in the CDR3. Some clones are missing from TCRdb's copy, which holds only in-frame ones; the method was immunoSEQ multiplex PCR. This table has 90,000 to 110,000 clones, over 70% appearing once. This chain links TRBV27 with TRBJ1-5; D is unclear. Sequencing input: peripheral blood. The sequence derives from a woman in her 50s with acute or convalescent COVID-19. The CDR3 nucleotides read TGTGCCAGCAGTTCACAGCCCCAGCATTTT. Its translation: CASSSQPQHF.